This T cell receptor (beta chain) derives from a study of blood T cell repertoires in COVID-19. CDR3 length: 13 amino acids. Trimming cost V 4 bases and J 1 base, with 9 bases left between them. Germline values: CDR1 SGHNT, CDR2 YYREEE (reference sequence). Source study methods: Reference gene primer amplification yielded estimated nucleated cell counts. Assay used: immunoSEQ multiplex PCR; TCRdb lists only in-frame clones, some missing. From that table come the V and J calls and clone size; the DNA was used to work out D and trimming. The repertoire consists of some 230,000 clones, with approximately 84% occurring once and the leading ten covering about 2.9%.

Input material: peripheral blood. The J gene is TRBJ2-7, the V gene TRBV5-4, with TRBD1 as a possible D gene (5 bases). The TCR sequence derives from a woman aged 25 to 39 who had recovered from COVID-19. CDR3 region: CASSRQQSYEQYF. DNA for the CDR3: TGTGCCAGCAGCCGACAGCAGTCCTACGAGCAGTACTTC.